This record concerns one TCR beta chain sequence. Antigen: not known. The sample comes from a study of T cell repertoires in cytomegalovirus infection. Study context: An indication of both CMV infection and matching HLA type came from public TCR beta signatures.

Whole-study findings and limits: HLA-C-restricted CMV-specific TCR beta clonotypes were dominant in the ex vivo response. CMV carriers with the relevant HLA were identified by cumulative public TCR beta family frequency.

A single record per CDR3 protein comes from TCRdb applying MiXCR to the reads. The sample yields fewer than 400,000 distinct CDR3 sequences, about a sixth seen once. This TCR came from a human donor in good health (CMV status not recorded). Some clones in this sample may be carry-over from other donors' samples. The sample was PBMCs.

The CDR3 is CASGGAITDTQYF. The CDR3 nucleotides read TGTGCCAGCGGGGGGGCCATAACAGATACGCAGTATTTT. This chain connects TRBV11-2 to TRBJ2-3; D perhaps matches TRBD2 (7 bases). The length of the CDR3 is 13 residues. Per germline, CDR1 SGHAT and CDR2 FQNNGV. Trimming stripped 8 bases from V and 3 bases from J, with 12 bases between.